A single T cell receptor beta chain is shown here with its context. Its antigen is as yet unknown. This CDR3 comprises 14 residues. The V and J ends lost 5 bases and 4 bases, in that order; junction bases with no gene match: 3. The V gene's germline CDR1 is LNHNV and CDR2 YYDKDF (reference sequence). This sample was taken from a study of STAT5B mutations in CD4+ large granular lymphocyte leukemia. Clones were sequenced by immunoSEQ multiplex PCR, and TCRdb holds only the in-frame ones, with some missing. Of approximately 20,000 clones listed, 84% are singletons. Findings and limits, study-wide: Main leukemic clonotypes were patient-specific, but 20% to 25% appeared at low frequency elsewhere. Compared with healthy controls (2/35), patient top clones favored TRBV06 (8/27).

Input material: CD4+ T cells from blood buffy coats. The V gene is TRBV15, the J gene TRBJ2-7; 12 positions agree with TRBD1. The sequence derives from a human donor in good health. DNA for the CDR3: TGTGCCACCAGCCGGGACAGGGGGCTTTACGAGCAGTACTTC. Translated: CATSRDRGLYEQYF.